These T cell receptor beta chains were read from a single sample in a study of blood T cell repertoires in COVID-19. Assay: immunoSEQ multiplex PCR; the TCRdb copy retains only in-frame clones and omits some. This table holds about 110,000 clones, around 84% found once. The sequencing input was peripheral blood. Receptors were obtained from a man aged 40-49 years with acute or convalescent COVID-19. CDR3s include the opening cysteine and the closing phenylalanine or tryptophan. The D gene is left open where the match is weak. Clone size is stated in some rows and not others, as once, few, many or a class when expanded.

J | V | size | D | DNA | CDR3
TRBJ2-7 | TRBV7-3 | once | . | TGTGCCAGCATCTATAATTCGATTCGGGACAATACCTACGAGCAGTACTTC | CASIYNSIRDNTYEQYF
TRBJ2-5 | TRBV6-5 | once | . | TGTGCCGGAGCCAAGGACACCACTCAAGAGACCCAGTACTTC | CAGAKDTTQETQYF
TRBJ2-2 | TRBV6-6 | . | . | TGTGCCAGCAACCCCACAGGGTCCGGGGAGCTGTTTTTT | CASNPTGSGELFF
TRBJ1-1 | TRBV20-1 | . | . | TGCAGTGCTAGTGAAGGGGGGAACACTGAAGCTTTCTTT | CSASEGGNTEAFF
TRBJ1-3 | TRBV7-3 | once | TRBD1 | TGTGCCAGCAGCTTAACCGGACAGGGGGGAAACACCATATATTTT | CASSLTGQGGNTIYF
TRBJ2-1 | TRBV19 | . | TRBD1 | TGTGCCAGTAGTGGGACAGTGGCCAATGAGCAGTTCTTC | CASSGTVANEQFF
TRBJ2-7 | TRBV5-4 | few | TRBD1 | TGTGCCAGCAGCTTGGTTGGCGACAGGGGAGGAGAGCAGTACTTC | CASSLVGDRGGEQYF
TRBJ2-3 | TRBV29-1 | . | . | TGCAGCGTTGAGAAACAGGCCAGCACAGATACGCAGTATTTT | CSVEKQASTDTQYF
TRBJ1-4 | TRBV11-2 | . | . | TGTGCCAGCAGCTTAGGTGACCAGGGAATACTGTTTTTT | CASSLGDQGILFF
TRBJ1-1 | TRBV2 | . | . | TGTGCCAGCACCCCAAACACTGAAGCTTTCTTT | CASTPNTEAFF